Below are 9 T cell receptor beta chains sequenced from a single sample in a study of blood T cell repertoires in COVID-19. Profiling relied on immunoSEQ multiplex PCR, and the TCRdb table lists in-frame clones only, not all of them. The table lists hundreds of thousands of clones, roughly 90% of them singletons. The specimen was peripheral blood. These TCRs come from a man aged 35-49 years with acute or convalescent COVID-19.

The V gene is TRBV5-1, the J gene TRBJ2-3, with 8 bases that match TRBD1. CDR3 length: 18 amino acids. Unmatched junction bases numbered 19, after V lost 5 bases and J lost 5 bases. From germline, CDR1 is SGHRS and CDR2 YFSETQ. DNA for the CDR3: TGCGCCAGCAGTCAATTGGGTATCGGACAGGGATTAAGAGATACGCAGTATTTT. Residues: CASSQLGIGQGLRDTQYF.

In this sample, this clone turned up a few times. The chain is built from TRBV5-1 and TRBJ2-3; a possible D gene is TRBD2 (6 bases). With 4 bases removed from V and 2 bases from J, the gap between germline ends came to 17 bases. Germline V gives CDR1 SGHRS, CDR2 YFSETQ. CDR3 length equals 16 residues. The CDR3 DNA follows: TGCGCCAGCAGCCTTACCGGGAGAGGGGCCACAGATACGCAGTATTTT. Its protein is CASSLTGRGATDTQYF.

V is TRBV19 and J is TRBJ1-2, with a possible D match to TRBD1 (5 bases). Germline V gene data show CDR1 as LNHDA and CDR2 as SQIVND (reference sequence). V lost 3 bases and J 3 bases, leaving 14 bases between the germline ends. The length of the CDR3 is 15 residues. CDR3 loop: CASSMGGDEDYGYTF. The DNA for the CDR3 is TGTGCCAGTAGTATGGGAGGGGACGAAGACTATGGCTACACCTTC.

This chain connects TRBV7-9 to TRBJ2-1; TRBD2 might be the D (7 bases). The CDR3 runs 15 residues. The V end lost 5 bases, the J end lost 5 bases, and 16 bases lay between the germline ends. Germline V gene data show CDR1 as SEHNR and CDR2 as FQNEAQ (reference sequence). CDR3 nucleotide sequence: TGTGCCAGCAGCGCCCTGGGGGGGGGCCACAATGAGCAGTTCTTC. It is translated as CASSALGGGHNEQFF.

This sequence joins TRBV27 and TRBJ2-7; 10 nucleotides align to TRBD2. V shed 7 bases, J shed 2 bases, and the junction held 8 bases outside the gene matches. Germline V gene lookup returns CDR1 MNHEY and CDR2 SMNVEV (reference sequence). This CDR3 has 15 amino acids. In DNA form, the CDR3 reads TGTGCCAGCACGTCGGGACTAGCGAATACCTACGAGCAGTACTTC. It yields the protein CASTSGLANTYEQYF.

The rearrangement links TRBV4-3 to TRBJ2-1, with TRBD1 matching 7 bases. With 3 bases clipped from V and 0 bases from J, the junction kept 2 bases outside the gene matches. This CDR3 region has 15 residues. The V gene's germline CDR1 is LGHNA and CDR2 YSLEER. CDR3 bases: TGCGCCAGCAGCCAGACAGGGAGCTCCTACAATGAGCAGTTCTTC. Its translation is CASSQTGSSYNEQFF.

The rearrangement links TRBV28 to TRBJ1-2, with 7 bases matching TRBD1. This CDR3 is 16 amino acids long. With V trimmed by 4 bases and J by 4 bases, 12 bases remained unmatched. CDR1 MDHEN and CDR2 SYDVKM come from the germline V gene. The DNA for the CDR3 is TGTGCCAGCAGTTCTAACATTGCAGGGGGAGTCTATGGCTACACCTTC. Translation: CASSSNIAGGVYGYTF.

This clone was detected only a few times. The V call is TRBV24-1, the J call TRBJ1-3, with 9 bases lining up with TRBD1. V shed 5 bases and J 2 bases; nucleotides not matched to a gene: 3. The CDR3 is 15 amino acids. CDR1 is KGHDR and CDR2 is SFDVKD in the germline V gene. This CDR3 reads CATSAGTGPGNTIYF. The CDR3 DNA follows: TGTGCCACCAGTGCCGGGACAGGGCCTGGAAACACCATATATTTT.

This clone was found a few times. The chain combines TRBV4-1 with TRBJ1-1, with a weak D call TRBD1 (5 bases). The CDR3 totals 14 residues. Germline V CDR1 and CDR2: MGHRA, YSYEKL. V was pared by 8 bases and J by 4 bases, with 17 bases between. This CDR3 is CASGANLYRTEAFF. The CDR3 coding sequence is TGCGCCAGCGGGGCCAACCTCTACCGCACTGAAGCTTTCTTT.